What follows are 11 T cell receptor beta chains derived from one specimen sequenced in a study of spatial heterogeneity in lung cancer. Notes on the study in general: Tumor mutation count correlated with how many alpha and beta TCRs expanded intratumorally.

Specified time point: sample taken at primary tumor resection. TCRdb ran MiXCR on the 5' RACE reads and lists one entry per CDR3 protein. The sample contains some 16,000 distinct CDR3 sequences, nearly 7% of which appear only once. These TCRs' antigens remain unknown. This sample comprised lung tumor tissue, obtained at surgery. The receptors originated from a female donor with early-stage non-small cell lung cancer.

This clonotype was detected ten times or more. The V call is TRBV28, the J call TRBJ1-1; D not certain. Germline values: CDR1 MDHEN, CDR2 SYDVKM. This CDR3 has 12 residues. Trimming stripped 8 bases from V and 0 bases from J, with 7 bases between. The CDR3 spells CASYGVNTEAFF. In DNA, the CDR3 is TGTGCCAGCTATGGGGTGAACACTGAAGCTTTCTTT.

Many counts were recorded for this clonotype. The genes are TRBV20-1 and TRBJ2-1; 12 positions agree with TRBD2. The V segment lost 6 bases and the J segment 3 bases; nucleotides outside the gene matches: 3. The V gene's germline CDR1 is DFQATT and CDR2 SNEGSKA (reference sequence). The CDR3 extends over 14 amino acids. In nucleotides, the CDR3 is TGCAGTGCCAGGACTAGCGGGGACTACAATGAGCAGTTCTTC. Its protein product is CSARTSGDYNEQFF.

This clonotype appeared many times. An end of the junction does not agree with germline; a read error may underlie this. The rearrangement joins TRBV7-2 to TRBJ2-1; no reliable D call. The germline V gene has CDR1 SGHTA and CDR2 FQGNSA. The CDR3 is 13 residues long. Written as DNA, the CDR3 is TGTGCCAGCAGCGTAGCCAAATACAATGAGCAGTTCTTC. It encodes CASSVAKYNEQFF.

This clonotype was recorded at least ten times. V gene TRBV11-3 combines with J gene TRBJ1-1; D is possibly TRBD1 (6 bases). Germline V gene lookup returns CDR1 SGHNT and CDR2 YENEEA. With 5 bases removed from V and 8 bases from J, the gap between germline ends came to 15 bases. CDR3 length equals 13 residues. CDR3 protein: CASSHRSGTEAFF. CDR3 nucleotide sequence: TGTGCCAGCAGCCATCGCTCCGGGACAGAAGCTTTCTTT.

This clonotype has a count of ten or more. This CDR3 reads CASTPGGGSGYTF. The CDR3 DNA reads as TGTGCCAGTACCCCCGGAGGGGGCTCGGGCTACACCTTC. The J gene is TRBJ1-2, the V gene TRBV19; 7 bases agree with TRBD1. Losses at the gene ends were 7 bases for V and 8 bases for J; bases not matched to a gene: 10. The CDR3 sequence is 13 residues long. Germline CDR1 is LNHDA and CDR2 is SQIVND (reference sequence).

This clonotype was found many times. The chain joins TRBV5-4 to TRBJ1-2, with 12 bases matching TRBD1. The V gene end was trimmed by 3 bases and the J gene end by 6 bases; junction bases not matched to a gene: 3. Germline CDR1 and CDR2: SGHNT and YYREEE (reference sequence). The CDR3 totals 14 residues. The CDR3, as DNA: TGTGCCAGCAGCTCCGGGACAGGGGGCGATGGCTACACCTTC. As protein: CASSSGTGGDGYTF.

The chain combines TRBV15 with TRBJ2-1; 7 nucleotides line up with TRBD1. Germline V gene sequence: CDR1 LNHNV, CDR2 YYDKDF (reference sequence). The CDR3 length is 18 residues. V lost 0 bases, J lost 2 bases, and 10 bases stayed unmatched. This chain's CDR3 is CATSRDIGTVLTYNEQFF. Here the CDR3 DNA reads TGTGCCACCAGCAGAGATATCGGGACAGTTCTCACCTACAATGAGCAGTTCTTC.

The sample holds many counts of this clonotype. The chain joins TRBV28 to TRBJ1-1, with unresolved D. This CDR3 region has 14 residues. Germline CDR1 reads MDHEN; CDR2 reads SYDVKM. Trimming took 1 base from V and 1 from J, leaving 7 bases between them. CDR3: CASSLLGGNTEAFF. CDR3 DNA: TGTGCCAGCAGTTTATTAGGAGGGAACACTGAAGCTTTCTTT.

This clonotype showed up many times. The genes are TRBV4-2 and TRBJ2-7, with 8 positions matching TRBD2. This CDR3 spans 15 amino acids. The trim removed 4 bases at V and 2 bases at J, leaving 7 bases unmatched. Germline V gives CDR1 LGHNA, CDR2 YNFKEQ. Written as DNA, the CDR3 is TGTGCCAGCAGCCCGAGCGGGAGTCACACCTACGAGCAGTACTTC. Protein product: CASSPSGSHTYEQYF.

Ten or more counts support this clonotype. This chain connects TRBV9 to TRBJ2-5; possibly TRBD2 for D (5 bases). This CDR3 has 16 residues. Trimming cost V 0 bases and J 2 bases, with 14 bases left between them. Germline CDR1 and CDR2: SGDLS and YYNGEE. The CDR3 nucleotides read TGTGCCAGCAGCGTAGATGTCGGGGTCCTACAAGAGACCCAGTACTTC. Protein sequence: CASSVDVGVLQETQYF.

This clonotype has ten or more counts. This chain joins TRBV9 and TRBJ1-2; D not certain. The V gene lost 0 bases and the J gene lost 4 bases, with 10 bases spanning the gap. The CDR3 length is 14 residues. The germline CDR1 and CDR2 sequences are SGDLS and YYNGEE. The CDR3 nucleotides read TGTGCCAGCAGCGTAGCTGGGGAGGGCTATGGCTACACCTTC. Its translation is CASSVAGEGYGYTF.